In this sample, the clone carrying this T cell receptor (beta chain) turned up many times. TCRdb fed the 5' RACE reads into MiXCR, producing one record per CDR3 protein. Here the sample spans some 25,000 distinct CDR3 sequences, 4% to 6% being singletons. Trimming cost V 5 bases and J 5 bases, with 15 bases left between them. Per the germline V gene, CDR1 is LNHDA and CDR2 is SQIVND (reference sequence). The CDR3 has 14 residues. The data derive from a study of spatial heterogeneity in lung cancer. Study background: Alpha-chain sequences were consistently detected less often than beta-chain sequences.

Sample time point: sample taken at primary tumor resection. No cell sorting; template was whole RNA from tumor, lung tissue or PBMC. The rearrangement joins TRBV19 to TRBJ2-5, with a possible D match to TRBD1 (5 bases). The specimen was PBMCs, collected at surgery. This sequence was found in a male donor with early-stage non-small cell lung cancer. This CDR3 reads CASSQGRLGETQYF. DNA for the CDR3: TGTGCCAGTAGTCAGGGTCGATTGGGGGAGACCCAGTACTTC. Based on the CDR3 plus reference TRBV19 and TRBJ2-5, the full variable domain is DGGITQSPKYLFRKEGQNVTLSCEQNLNHDAMYWYRQDPGQGLRLIYYSQIVNDFQKGDIAEGYSVSREKKESFPLTVTSAQKNPTAFYLCASSQGRLGETQYFGPGTRLLVL.